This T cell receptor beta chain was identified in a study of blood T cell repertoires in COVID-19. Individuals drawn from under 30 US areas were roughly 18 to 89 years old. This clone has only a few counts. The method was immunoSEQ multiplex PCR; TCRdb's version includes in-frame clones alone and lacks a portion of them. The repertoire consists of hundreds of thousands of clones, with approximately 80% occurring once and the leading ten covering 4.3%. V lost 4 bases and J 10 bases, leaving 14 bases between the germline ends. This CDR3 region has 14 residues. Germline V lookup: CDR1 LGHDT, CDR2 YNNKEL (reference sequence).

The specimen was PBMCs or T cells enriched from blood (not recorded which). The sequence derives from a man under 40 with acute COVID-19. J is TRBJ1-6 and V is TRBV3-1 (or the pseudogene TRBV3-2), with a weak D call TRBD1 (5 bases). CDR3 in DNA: TGTGCCAGCAGCCTAAAGGGGCAAGGCTCACCCCTCCACTTT. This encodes CASSLKGQGSPLHF.